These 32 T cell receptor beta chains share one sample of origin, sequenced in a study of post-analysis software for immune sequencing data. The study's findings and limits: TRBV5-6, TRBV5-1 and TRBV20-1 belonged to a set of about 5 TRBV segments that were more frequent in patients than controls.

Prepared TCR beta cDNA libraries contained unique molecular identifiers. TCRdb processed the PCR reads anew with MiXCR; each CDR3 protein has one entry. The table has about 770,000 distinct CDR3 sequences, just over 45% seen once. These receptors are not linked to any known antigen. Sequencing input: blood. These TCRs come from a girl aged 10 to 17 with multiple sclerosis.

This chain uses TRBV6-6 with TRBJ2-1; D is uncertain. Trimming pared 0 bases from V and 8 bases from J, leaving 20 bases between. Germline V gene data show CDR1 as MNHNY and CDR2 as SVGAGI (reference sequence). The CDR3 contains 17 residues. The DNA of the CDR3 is TGTGCCAGCAGTTACTCCCTCCCACGTGGGTACATGGATGAGCAGTTCTTC. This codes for CASSYSLPRGYMDEQFF.

CDR3 sequence reads: CASSLKGTEAFF. The CDR3 coding sequence is TGCGCCAGCAGCTTGAAGGGGACTGAAGCTTTCTTT. This rearrangement joins TRBV5-1 to TRBJ1-1; D perhaps matches TRBD1 (5 bases). Germline V gives CDR1 SGHRS, CDR2 YFSETQ. V was shortened by 1 base and J by 5 bases, with 6 bases between the two germline ends. This CDR3 spans 12 amino acids.

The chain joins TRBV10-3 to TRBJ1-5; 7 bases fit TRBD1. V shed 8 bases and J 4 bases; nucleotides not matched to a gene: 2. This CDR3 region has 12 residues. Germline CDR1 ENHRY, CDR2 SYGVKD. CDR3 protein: CAISGGNQPQHF. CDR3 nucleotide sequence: TGTGCCATCTCAGGGGGGAATCAGCCCCAGCATTTT.

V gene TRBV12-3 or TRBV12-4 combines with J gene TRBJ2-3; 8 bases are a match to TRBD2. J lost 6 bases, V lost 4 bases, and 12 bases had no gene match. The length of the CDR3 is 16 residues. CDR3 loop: CASSSSGSGRGDTQYF. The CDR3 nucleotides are TGTGCCAGCAGTTCATCTGGGAGCGGGAGAGGTGATACGCAGTATTTT.

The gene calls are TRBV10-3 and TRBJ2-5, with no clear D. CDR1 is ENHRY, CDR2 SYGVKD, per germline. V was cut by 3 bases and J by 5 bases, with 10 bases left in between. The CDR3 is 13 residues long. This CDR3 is CAISEGDGETQYF. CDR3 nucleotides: TGTGCCATCAGTGAAGGCGACGGGGAGACCCAGTACTTC.

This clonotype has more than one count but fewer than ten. The DNA for the CDR3 is TGTGCCAGCAGCCAAGATCCGGACCGGGAGCGCACAGATACGCAGTATTTT. It yields the protein CASSQDPDRERTDTQYF. The chain employs TRBV3-1 and TRBJ2-3; D perhaps matches TRBD2 (6 bases). This CDR3 has 17 amino acids. Looked up from germline, CDR1 is LGHDT and CDR2 is YNNKEL (reference sequence). Trimming pared 0 bases from V and 1 base from J, leaving 14 bases between.

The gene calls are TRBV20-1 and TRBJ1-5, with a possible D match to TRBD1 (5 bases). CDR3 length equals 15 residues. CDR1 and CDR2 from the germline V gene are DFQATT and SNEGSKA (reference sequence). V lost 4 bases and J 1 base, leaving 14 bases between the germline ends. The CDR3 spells CSATLQGKSNQPQHF. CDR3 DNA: TGCAGTGCTACCCTCCAGGGTAAGAGCAATCAGCCCCAGCATTTT.

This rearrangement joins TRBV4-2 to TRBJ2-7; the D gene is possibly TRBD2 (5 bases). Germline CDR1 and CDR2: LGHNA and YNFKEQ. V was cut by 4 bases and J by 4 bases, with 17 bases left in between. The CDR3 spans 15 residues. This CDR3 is CASSPGLWPLYEQYF. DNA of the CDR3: TGTGCCAGCAGCCCCGGACTGTGGCCACTGTACGAGCAGTACTTC.

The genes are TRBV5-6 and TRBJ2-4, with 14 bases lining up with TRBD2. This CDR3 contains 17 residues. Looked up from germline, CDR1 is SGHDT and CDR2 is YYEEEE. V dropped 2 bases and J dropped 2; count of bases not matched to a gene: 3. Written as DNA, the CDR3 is TGTGCCAGCAGCTTCCGACTAGCGGGAGGGCCCAAAAACATTCAGTACTTC. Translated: CASSFRLAGGPKNIQYF.

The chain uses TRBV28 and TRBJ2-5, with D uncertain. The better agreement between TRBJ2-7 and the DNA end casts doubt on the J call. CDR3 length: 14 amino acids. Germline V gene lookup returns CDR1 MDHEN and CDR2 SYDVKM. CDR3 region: CASSPRAGVHEQYF. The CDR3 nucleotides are TGTGCCAGCAGCCCTAGGGCCGGTGTCCACGAGCAGTACTTC.

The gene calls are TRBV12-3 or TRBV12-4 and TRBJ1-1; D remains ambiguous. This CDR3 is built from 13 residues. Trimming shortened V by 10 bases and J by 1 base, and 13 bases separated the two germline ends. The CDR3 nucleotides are TGTGCCATATACACGGGATCGAACACTGAAGCTTTCTTT. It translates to CAIYTGSNTEAFF.

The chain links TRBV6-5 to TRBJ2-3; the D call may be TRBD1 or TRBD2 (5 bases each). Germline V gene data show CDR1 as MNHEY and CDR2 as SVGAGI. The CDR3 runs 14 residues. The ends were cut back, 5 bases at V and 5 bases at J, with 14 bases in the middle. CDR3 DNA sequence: TGTGCCAGCAGTCCCTGGGACCGGGGAGATACGCAGTATTTT. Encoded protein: CASSPWDRGDTQYF.

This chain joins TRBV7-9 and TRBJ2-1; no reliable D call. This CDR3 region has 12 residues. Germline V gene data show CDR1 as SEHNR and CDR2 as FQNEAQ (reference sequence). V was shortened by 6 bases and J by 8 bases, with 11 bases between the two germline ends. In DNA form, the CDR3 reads TGTGCCAGCAGGAACGCCGACTATGAGCAGTTCTTC. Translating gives CASRNADYEQFF.

The CDR3 coding sequence is TGTGCCAGCAGTTACTCGGGGACAGGGGACGTTAGCACTGAAGCTTTCTTT. Residues: CASSYSGTGDVSTEAFF. This chain uses TRBV6-5 with TRBJ1-1; 10 bases line up with TRBD1. This CDR3 is 17 amino acids long. V shed 0 bases, J shed 4 bases, and the junction held 8 bases outside the gene matches. Germline values: CDR1 MNHEY, CDR2 SVGAGI.

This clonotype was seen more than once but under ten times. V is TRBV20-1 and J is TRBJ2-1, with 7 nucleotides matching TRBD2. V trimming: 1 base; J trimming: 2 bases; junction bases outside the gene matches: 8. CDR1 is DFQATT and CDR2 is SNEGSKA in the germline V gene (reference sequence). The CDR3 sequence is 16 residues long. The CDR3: CSARALAGAAYNEQFF. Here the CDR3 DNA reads TGCAGTGCTAGAGCCCTCGCGGGAGCGGCCTACAATGAGCAGTTCTTC.

The CDR3 DNA sequence: TGCGCCAGCGGGACTAGCGGGAGGGGTTACAATGAGCAGTTCTTC. It specifies CASGTSGRGYNEQFF. The V call is TRBV10-1, the J call TRBJ2-1, with 16 bases that match TRBD2. CDR1 is WNHNN and CDR2 is SYGVQD in the germline V gene (reference sequence). With 8 bases clipped from V and 4 bases from J, the junction kept 2 bases outside the gene matches. This CDR3 comprises 15 residues.

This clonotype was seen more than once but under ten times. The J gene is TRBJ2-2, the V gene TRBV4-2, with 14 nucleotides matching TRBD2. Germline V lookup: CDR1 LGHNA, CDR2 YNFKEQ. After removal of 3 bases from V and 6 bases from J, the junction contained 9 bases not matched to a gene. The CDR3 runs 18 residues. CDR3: CASSQRLAGGPSAGELFF. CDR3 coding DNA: TGTGCCAGCAGCCAGAGACTAGCGGGAGGGCCCTCGGCCGGGGAGCTGTTTTTT.

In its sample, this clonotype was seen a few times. CDR3 loop: CATSDPVKPSYNEQFF. The CDR3 DNA reads TGTGCCACCAGTGATCCCGTGAAGCCTTCCTACAATGAGCAGTTCTTC. The chain employs TRBV24-1 and TRBJ2-1; D is undetermined. Trimming pared 3 bases from V and 1 base from J, leaving 12 bases between. Germline CDR1 reads KGHDR; CDR2 reads SFDVKD. CDR3 length equals 16 residues.

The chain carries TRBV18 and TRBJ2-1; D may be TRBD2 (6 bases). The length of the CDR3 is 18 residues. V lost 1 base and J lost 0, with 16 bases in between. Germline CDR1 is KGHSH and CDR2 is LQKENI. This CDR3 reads CASSPLPQRVPSYNEQFF. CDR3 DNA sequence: TGTGCCAGCTCACCACTGCCGCAGCGGGTCCCCTCCTACAATGAGCAGTTCTTC.

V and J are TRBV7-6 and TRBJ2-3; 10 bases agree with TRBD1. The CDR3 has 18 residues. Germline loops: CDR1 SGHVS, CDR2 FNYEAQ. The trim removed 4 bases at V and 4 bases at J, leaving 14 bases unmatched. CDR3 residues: CASSSGQGGGLVADTQYF. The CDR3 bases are TGTGCCAGCAGCTCCGGACAGGGGGGGGGGCTAGTCGCAGATACGCAGTATTTT.

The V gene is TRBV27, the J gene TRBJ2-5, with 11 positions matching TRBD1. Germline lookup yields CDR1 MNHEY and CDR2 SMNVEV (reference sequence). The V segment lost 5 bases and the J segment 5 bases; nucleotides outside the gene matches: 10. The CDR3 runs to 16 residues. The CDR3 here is CASSRARDRGLETQYF. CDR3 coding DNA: TGTGCCAGCAGTCGAGCCCGGGACAGGGGGTTGGAGACCCAGTACTTC.

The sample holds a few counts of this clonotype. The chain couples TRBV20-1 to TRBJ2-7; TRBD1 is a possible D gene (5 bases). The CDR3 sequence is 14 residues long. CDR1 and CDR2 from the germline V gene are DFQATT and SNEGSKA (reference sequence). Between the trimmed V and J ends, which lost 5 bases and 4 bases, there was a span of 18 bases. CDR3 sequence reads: CSASTETVKYEQYF. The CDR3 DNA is TGCAGTGCTTCGACCGAGACAGTCAAATACGAGCAGTACTTC.

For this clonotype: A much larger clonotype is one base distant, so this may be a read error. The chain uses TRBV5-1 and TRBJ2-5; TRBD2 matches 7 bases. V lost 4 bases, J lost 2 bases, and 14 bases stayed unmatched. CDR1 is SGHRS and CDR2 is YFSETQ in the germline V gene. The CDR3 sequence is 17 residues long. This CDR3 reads CASSTAGLTGPQETQYF. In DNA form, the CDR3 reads TGCGCCAGCAGCACGGCGGGACTAACGGGTCCGCAAGAGACCCAGTACTTC.

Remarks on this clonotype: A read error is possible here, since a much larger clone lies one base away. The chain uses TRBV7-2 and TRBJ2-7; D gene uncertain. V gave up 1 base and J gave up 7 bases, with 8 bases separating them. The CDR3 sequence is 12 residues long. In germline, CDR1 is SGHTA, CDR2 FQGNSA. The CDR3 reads CASSLVVNEQYF. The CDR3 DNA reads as TGTGCCAGCAGCTTAGTGGTCAATGAGCAGTACTTC.

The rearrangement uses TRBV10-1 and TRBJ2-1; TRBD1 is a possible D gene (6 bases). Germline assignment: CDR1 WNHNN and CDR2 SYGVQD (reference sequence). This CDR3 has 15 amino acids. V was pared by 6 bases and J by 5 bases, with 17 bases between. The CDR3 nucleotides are TGCGCCAGCAGGACGACAGGTACAACACACAATGAGCAGTTCTTC. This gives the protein CASRTTGTTHNEQFF.

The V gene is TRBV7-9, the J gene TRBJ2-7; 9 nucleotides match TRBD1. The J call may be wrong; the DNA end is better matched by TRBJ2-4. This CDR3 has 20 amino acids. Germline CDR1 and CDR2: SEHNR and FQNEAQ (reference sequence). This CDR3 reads CASSLGPIPGQGVAGYIQYF. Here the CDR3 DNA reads TGTGCCAGCAGCTTAGGCCCTATACCGGGACAGGGTGTTGCCGGGTACATTCAGTACTTC.

The DNA for the CDR3 is TGTGCCACCAGTGCCACCGACAATCAGCCCCAGCATTTT. This sequence encodes CATSATDNQPQHF. The chain links TRBV24-1 to TRBJ1-5; D gene uncertain. V was trimmed by 5 bases and J by 3 bases, leaving 7 bases between them. The germline V gene encodes CDR1 KGHDR and CDR2 SFDVKD. CDR3 length: 13 amino acids.

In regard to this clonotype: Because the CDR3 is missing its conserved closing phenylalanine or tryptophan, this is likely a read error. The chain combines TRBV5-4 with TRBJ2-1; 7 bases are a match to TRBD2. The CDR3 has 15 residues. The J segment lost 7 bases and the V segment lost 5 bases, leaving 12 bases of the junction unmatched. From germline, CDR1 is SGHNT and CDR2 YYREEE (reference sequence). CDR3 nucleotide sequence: TGTGCCAGCAGGGTCTGGGGGGGAGGGCCGAATGAGCAGTTCTAC. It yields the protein CASRVWGGGPNEQFY.

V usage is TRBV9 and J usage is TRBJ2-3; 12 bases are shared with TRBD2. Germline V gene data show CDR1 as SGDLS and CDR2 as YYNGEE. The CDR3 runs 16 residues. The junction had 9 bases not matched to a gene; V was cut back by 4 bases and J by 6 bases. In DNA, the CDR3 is TGTGCCAGCAGCTTCAGACTAGCGGGAGCGGTGGATACGCAGTATTTT. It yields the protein CASSFRLAGAVDTQYF.

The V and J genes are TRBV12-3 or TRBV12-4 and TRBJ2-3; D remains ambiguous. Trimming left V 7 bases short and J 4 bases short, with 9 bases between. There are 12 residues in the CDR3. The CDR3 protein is CASTQLPDTQYF. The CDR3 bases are TGTGCCAGCACCCAGCTTCCAGATACGCAGTATTTT.

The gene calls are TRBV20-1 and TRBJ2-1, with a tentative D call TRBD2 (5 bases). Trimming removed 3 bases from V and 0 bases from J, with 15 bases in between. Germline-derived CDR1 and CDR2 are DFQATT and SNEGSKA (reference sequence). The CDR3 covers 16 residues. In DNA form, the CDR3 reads TGCAGTGCTAGGGCCTCGTCGGGAAGCTCCTACAATGAGCAGTTCTTC. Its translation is CSARASSGSSYNEQFF.

The CDR3 protein is CAWRDQETQYF. The CDR3 DNA reads as TGTGCCTGGAGGGACCAAGAGACCCAGTACTTC. J is TRBJ2-5 and V is TRBV30; D not certain. V was trimmed by 3 bases and J by 0 bases, leaving 2 bases between them. CDR1 is GTSNPN, CDR2 SVGIG, per germline (reference sequence). The CDR3 loop spans 11 amino acids.